This T cell receptor beta chain was found in a study of shared clonotypes between healthy human individuals. Study-wide background: Serving as donors were two women and a few men, whose ages spanned 18 to 49. Regarding the study as a whole: Clonotypes shared by all four sorted-subset donors had higher generation probabilities than non-shared clonotypes. Larger estimated richness was generally recorded for naive subsets relative to memory subsets.

Within Nashville, Tennessee resided all donors, each a Caucasian adult. V lost 4 bases to trimming and J lost 3 bases; unmatched junction nucleotides: 7. Germline-derived CDR1 and CDR2 are KGHSH and LQKENI. This CDR3 region has 15 residues. Repertoires were generated with immunoSEQ multiplex PCR, while TCRdb's copy carries only in-frame clones and drops some. The table records about 2.4 million clones, around nine tenths of them present only once. On this clone itself: Its antigen is currently unknown.

The TCR comes from a man between 18 and 29 years old in good health. Input material: naive CD4+ T cells sorted from blood. This sample's subset: CD45RA+ positively selected. J is TRBJ1-1 and V is TRBV18, with TRBD1 matching 8 bases. CDR3 nucleotide sequence: TGTGCCAGCTCACTGCGGACAGGGAGGGACACTGAAGCTTTCTTT. Translating gives CASSLRTGRDTEAFF.